This T cell receptor beta chain was sequenced during a study of molecular identifiers for immune sequencing clone quantification. Points from the study as a whole: Clones above 20 RNA copies contained over 97% of effector molecules but under 1% of naive ones. Jurkat TCR RNA from one cell was spiked into more than 800,000 naive cells, and it was reportedly detectable there.

At least ten counts were recorded for this clonotype. Its matching antigen is unknown. Both previously described methods and listed TCR primers were employed to make bulk TCR libraries. TCRdb re-called the PCR reads with MiXCR, one entry per CDR3 protein. The repertoire consists of about 65,000 distinct CDR3 sequences, with around 18% occurring once and the leading ten covering about 1.6%. V dropped 0 bases and J dropped 0 bases, with 9 bases sitting between them. The length of the CDR3 is 16 residues. Germline CDR1 is DFQATT and CDR2 is SNEGSKA (reference sequence). Naive CD8 T cells, phenotype CD8+CD4-CCR7+CD45RA+, were sorted.

Sample: naive CD8+ T cells from blood, with Jurkat cell RNA spiked in. As for subset: FACS-sorted CD8+CD4-CCR7+CD45RA+ naive T cells. The chain joins TRBV20-1 to TRBJ2-6; possible D gene TRBD1, 5 bases. This receptor was identified in a human donor in good health. Some libraries in this study had Jurkat cell RNA spiked in. In nucleotides, the CDR3 is TGCAGTGCTAGAGATCTCAGGGTCTCTGGGGCCAACGTCCTGACTTTC. Its protein is CSARDLRVSGANVLTF.